This entry lists 9 T cell receptor beta chains sequenced from one sample in a study of neurological immune-mediated disorders. TCRdb redid the calling of the 5' RACE reads with MiXCR, one entry per CDR3 protein. Of 90,000 to 150,000 distinct CDR3 sequences detected, roughly 3.2% appear once; the ten largest clones hold around 1.2%. Sequencing input: PBMCs. These receptors came from a woman aged 25 to 39 with multiple sclerosis.

This clonotype was recorded many times. V gene TRBV12-3 or TRBV12-4 combines with J gene TRBJ1-5; D not certain. CDR3 length equals 14 residues. Trimming removed 6 bases from V and 6 bases from J, with 15 bases in between. In nucleotides, the CDR3 is TGTGCCAGCAGATCAGACTCAAAGGGTCAGCCCCAGCATTTT. The encoded protein is CASRSDSKGQPQHF.

A few counts support this clonotype. The rearrangement joins TRBV20-1 to TRBJ1-6; TRBD1 matches at 8 bases. The CDR3 extends over 14 amino acids. After removal of 1 base from V and 7 bases from J, the junction contained 3 bases not matched to a gene. Germline lookup yields CDR1 DFQATT and CDR2 SNEGSKA (reference sequence). The CDR3 sequence: CSARAGGPNSPLHF. Here the CDR3 DNA reads TGCAGTGCTAGAGCAGGGGGCCCCAATTCACCCCTCCACTTT.

This chain joins TRBV21-1 and TRBJ1-2; the listed D gene, TRBD1, was not tested against the DNA. TRBV21-1 is flagged as a pseudogene. This CDR3 is built from 13 residues. The CDR3: CASSNYTVGGRTF. The CDR3 bases are TGTGCCAGCAGCAATTATACGGTCGGGGGTAGGACCTTC.

This clonotype was seen repeatedly, ten times or more. This sequence joins TRBV3-1 and TRBJ1-4; D gene uncertain. Trimming left V 4 bases short and J 2 bases short, with 11 bases between. The CDR3 length is 15 residues. The germline gives CDR1 LGHDT, CDR2 YNNKEL (reference sequence). In nucleotides, the CDR3 is TGTGCCAGCAGCCGACATACAGACACTAATGAAAAACTGTTTTTT. This translates into CASSRHTDTNEKLFF.

This clonotype appeared many times. The genes are TRBV20-1 and TRBJ1-2; 9 bases are shared with TRBD1. CDR1 DFQATT and CDR2 SNEGSKA come from the germline V gene (reference sequence). The CDR3 is 17 residues long. J was trimmed by 3 bases and V by 2 bases; bases with no gene match: 13. The DNA for the CDR3 is TGCAGTGCTAGACCATCAAATGGACAGGGGTTGGACTATGGCTACACCTTC. It codes for CSARPSNGQGLDYGYTF.

In its sample, this clonotype was seen many times. The rearrangement uses TRBV20-1 and TRBJ2-1; TRBD1 or TRBD2 may be the D gene (7 bases each). The V gene's germline CDR1 is DFQATT and CDR2 SNEGSKA (reference sequence). The V end was cut by 1 base, the J end by 3 bases, with 16 bases between. The CDR3 has 16 amino acids. CDR3 coding DNA: TGCAGTGCTAGAGCGGCAGGGGGGGGAATCTACAATGAGCAGTTCTTC. It encodes CSARAAGGGIYNEQFF.

At least ten counts were recorded for this clonotype. The V call is TRBV29-1, the J call TRBJ1-1, with D possibly being TRBD1 (6 bases). Per the germline V gene, CDR1 is SQVTM and CDR2 is ANQGSEA. With 5 bases removed from V and 5 bases from J, the gap between germline ends came to 18 bases. CDR3 size: 14 residues. DNA for the CDR3: TGCAGCGTTCCCGTTCGAGGGGGTAGGACTGAAGCTTTCTTT. It specifies CSVPVRGGRTEAFF.

This clonotype was counted at least ten times. V is TRBV4-3 and J is TRBJ1-2; TRBD1 might be the D (6 bases). The CDR3 spans 14 residues. The V gene's germline CDR1 is LGHNA and CDR2 YSLEER. Trimming shortened V by 1 base and J by 4 bases, and 10 bases separated the two germline ends. CDR3 DNA sequence: TGCGCCAGCAGCCAAGGGAGGGGGAGCTATGGCTACACCTTC. Residues: CASSQGRGSYGYTF.

This clonotype occurred many times. This chain uses TRBV29-1 with TRBJ1-2, with 7 bases matching TRBD1. V was clipped by 1 base and J by 6 bases; unmatched bases: 5. CDR3 length equals 13 residues. Germline CDR1 SQVTM, CDR2 ANQGSEA. The CDR3 DNA reads TGCAGCGTTGAAGGATACCAGGGGGATGGCTACACCTTC. Protein: CSVEGYQGDGYTF. Variable domain in full (rest from reference TRBV29-1 and TRBJ1-2): SAVISQKPSRDICQRGTSLTIQCQVDSQVTMMFWYRQQPGQSLTLIATANQGSEATYESGFVIDKFPISRPNLTFSTLTVSNMSPEDSSIYLCSVEGYQGDGYTFGSGTRLTVV.